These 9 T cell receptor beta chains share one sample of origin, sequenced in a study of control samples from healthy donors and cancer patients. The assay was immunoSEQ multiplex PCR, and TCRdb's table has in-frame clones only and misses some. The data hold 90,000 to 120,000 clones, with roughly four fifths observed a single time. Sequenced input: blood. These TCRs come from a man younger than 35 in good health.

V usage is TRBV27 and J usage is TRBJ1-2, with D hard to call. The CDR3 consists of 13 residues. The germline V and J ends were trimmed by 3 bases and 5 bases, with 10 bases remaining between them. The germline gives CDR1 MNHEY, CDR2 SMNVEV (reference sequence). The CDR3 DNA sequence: TGTGCCAGCAGTTTTGGCCCCCCGTATGGCTACACCTTC. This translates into CASSFGPPYGYTF.

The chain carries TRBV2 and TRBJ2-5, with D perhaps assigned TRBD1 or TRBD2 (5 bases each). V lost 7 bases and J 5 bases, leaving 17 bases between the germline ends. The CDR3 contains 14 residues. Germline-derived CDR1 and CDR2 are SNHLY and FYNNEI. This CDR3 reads CASMWDPPGETQYF. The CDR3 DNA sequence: TGTGCCAGCATGTGGGACCCGCCAGGGGAGACCCAGTACTTC. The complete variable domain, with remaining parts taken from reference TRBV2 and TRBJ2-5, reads EPEVTQTPSHQVTQMGQEVILRCVPISNHLYFYWYRQILGQKVEFLVSFYNNEISEKSEIFDDQFSVERPDGSNFTLKIRSTKLEDSAMYFCASMWDPPGETQYFGPGTRLLVL.

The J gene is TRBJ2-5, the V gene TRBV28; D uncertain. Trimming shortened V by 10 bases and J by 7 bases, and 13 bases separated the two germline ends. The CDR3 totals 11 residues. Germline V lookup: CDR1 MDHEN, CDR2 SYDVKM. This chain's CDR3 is CATVGPGTQYF. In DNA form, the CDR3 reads TGTGCCACGGTGGGCCCTGGGACCCAGTACTTC. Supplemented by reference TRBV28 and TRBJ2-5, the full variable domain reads DVKVTQSSRYLVKRTGEKVFLECVQDMDHENMFWYRQDPGLGLRLIYFSYDVKMKEKGDIPEGYSVSREKKERFSLILESASTNQTSMYLCATVGPGTQYFGPGTRLLVL.

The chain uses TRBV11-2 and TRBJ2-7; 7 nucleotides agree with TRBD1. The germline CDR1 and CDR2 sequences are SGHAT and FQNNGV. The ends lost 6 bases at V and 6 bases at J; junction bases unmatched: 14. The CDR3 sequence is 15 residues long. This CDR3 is CASRDRVRGTGEQYF. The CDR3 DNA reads TGTGCCAGCAGAGACAGGGTCAGGGGGACGGGCGAGCAGTACTTC. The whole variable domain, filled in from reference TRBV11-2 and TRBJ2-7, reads EAGVAQSPRYKIIEKRQSVAFWCNPISGHATLYWYQQILGQGPKLLIQFQNNGVVDDSQLPKDRFSAERLKGVDSTLKIQPAKLEDSAVYLCASRDRVRGTGEQYFGPGTRLTVT.

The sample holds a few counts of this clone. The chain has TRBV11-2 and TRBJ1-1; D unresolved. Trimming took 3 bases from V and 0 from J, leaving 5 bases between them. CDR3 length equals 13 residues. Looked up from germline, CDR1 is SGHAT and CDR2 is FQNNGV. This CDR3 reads CASSFSMNTEAFF. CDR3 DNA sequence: TGTGCCAGCAGCTTCTCAATGAACACTGAAGCTTTCTTT.

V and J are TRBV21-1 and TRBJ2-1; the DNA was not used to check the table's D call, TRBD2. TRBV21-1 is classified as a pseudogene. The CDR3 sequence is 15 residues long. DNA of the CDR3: TGTGCCAGCAGCCGGTCGTTTTCTTCGTACAATGAGCAGTTCTTC. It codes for CASSRSFSSYNEQFF.

The CDR3 reads CASSEVLKVTFSGNTIYF. CDR3 coding DNA: TGTGCCAGCAGTGAGGTTCTGAAGGTGACCTTCTCTGGAAACACCATATATTTT. The rearrangement uses TRBV6-1 and TRBJ1-3; D is uncertain. The CDR3 loop spans 18 amino acids. Germline loops: CDR1 MNHNS, CDR2 SASEGT. Between the trimmed V and J ends, which lost 3 bases and 0 bases, there was a span of 18 bases.

The CDR3 is CASSKTNRSYEQYV. The CDR3 DNA reads as TGTGCCAGCAGCAAAACCAACCGTTCCTACGAGCAGTACGTC. The V gene is TRBV21-1, the J gene TRBJ2-7. TRBV21-1 is tagged as a pseudogene. This CDR3 region has 14 residues.

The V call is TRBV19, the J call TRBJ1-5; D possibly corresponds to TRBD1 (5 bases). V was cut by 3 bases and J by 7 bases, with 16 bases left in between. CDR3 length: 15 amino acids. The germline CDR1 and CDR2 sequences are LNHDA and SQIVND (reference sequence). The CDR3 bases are TGTGCCAGTAGTATGAAAAGGCAGGGCTGGCAGCCCCAGCATTTT. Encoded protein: CASSMKRQGWQPQHF. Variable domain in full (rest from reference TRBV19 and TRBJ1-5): DGGITQSPKYLFRKEGQNVTLSCEQNLNHDAMYWYRQDPGQGLRLIYYSQIVNDFQKGDIAEGYSVSREKKESFPLTVTSAQKNPTAFYLCASSMKRQGWQPQHFGDGTRLSIL.